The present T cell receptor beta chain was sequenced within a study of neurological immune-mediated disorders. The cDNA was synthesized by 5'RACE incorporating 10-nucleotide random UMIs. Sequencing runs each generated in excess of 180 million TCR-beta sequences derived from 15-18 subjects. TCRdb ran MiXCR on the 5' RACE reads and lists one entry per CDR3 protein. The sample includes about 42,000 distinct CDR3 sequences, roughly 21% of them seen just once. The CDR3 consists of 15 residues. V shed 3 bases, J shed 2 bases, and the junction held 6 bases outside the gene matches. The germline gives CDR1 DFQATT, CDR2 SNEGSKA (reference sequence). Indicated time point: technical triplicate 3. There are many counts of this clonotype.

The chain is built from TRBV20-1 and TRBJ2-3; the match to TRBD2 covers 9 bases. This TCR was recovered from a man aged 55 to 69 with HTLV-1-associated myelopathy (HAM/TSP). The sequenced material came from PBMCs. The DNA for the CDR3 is TGCAGTGCTAGTGGTAGCGGGGGTCACACAGATACGCAGTATTTT. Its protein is CSASGSGGHTDTQYF.